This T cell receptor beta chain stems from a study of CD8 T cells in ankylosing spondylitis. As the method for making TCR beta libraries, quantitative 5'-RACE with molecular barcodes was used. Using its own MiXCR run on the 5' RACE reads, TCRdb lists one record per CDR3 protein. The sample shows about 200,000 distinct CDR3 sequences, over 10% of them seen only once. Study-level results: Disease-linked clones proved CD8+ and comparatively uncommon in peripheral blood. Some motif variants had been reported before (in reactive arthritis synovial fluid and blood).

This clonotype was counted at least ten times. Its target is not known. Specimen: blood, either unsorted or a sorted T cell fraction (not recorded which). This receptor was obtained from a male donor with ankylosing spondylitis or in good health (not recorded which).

CDR3 DNA: TGCGCCAGCAGCTTATGGTCGACGAACTATGGCTACACCTTC. The encoded protein is CASSLWSTNYGYTF. This sequence joins TRBV5-1 and TRBJ1-2; D remains ambiguous. This CDR3 has 14 amino acids. Trimming cost V 2 bases and J 2 bases, with 10 bases left between them. CDR1 and CDR2 (germline): SGHRS, YFSETQ.